A selection of T cell receptor beta chains follows, all from one sample in a study of human T cells and chemical hapten exposure. MiXCR, applied by TCRdb to the RACE reads, yields one record per CDR3 protein. The data contain 85,000 to 95,000 distinct CDR3 sequences, 9.5% to 12% of them singletons. The sample was whole blood, taken in connection with sensitization to the hapten diphenylcyclopropenone (DPC). The receptors were sampled from a man aged 40-49 years with alopecia areata. Some clones in this sample may be carry-over from other donors' samples. CDR3s include the opening cysteine and the closing phenylalanine or tryptophan. The D gene is left open where the match is weak. Rows give clone size only sometimes, using once, few, many, or a class for an expanded clone.

clone size	D gene	V gene	J gene	CDR3 DNA	CDR3 protein
many	-	TRBV6-1	TRBJ1-1	TGTGCCAGCAGTGAACAGGCCCTGTTCAACACTGAAGCTTTCTTT	CASSEQALFNTEAFF
few	-	TRBV20-1	TRBJ2-6	TGCAGTGCTAGCACTGGGGGCGGACCCTCTGGGGCCAACGTCCTGACTTTC	CSASTGGGPSGANVLTF
many	TRBD1	TRBV6-2/TRBV6-3	TRBJ1-1	TGTGCCAGCAGTAATACCCGGACAGGGGTCGGTGAAGCTTTCTTT	CASSNTRTGVGEAFF
-	TRBD1	TRBV4-3	TRBJ2-1	TGCGCCAGCAGCCAAGGGACAGGGATATACAATGAGCAGTTCTTC	CASSQGTGIYNEQFF
few	-	TRBV25-1	TRBJ2-2	TGTGCCAGCAGTGAGGCAAAAGGAGGGACAAGAGGCGGGGAGCTGTTTTTT	CASSEAKGGTRGGELFF
few	-	TRBV6-6	TRBJ1-5	TGTGCCAGCAGTTACTCCGGACAGACAACTCCTAGCAATCAGCCCCAGCATTTT	CASSYSGQTTPSNQPQHF
-	TRBD2	TRBV5-4	TRBJ2-3	TGTGCCAGCAGTTATATGACTAGCGGGGGGATTCTTTACGGCACAGATACGCAGTATTTT	CASSYMTSGGILYGTDTQYF
-	-	TRBV7-9	TRBJ2-7	TGTGCCAGCAGCGACGGGAGTAGGTCCTACGAGCAGTACTTC	CASSDGSRSYEQYF
many	TRBD2	TRBV7-8	TRBJ2-3	TGTGCCAGCAGCTTAGGCGTTCGGCTAGCGGTAAGGGCCGCAGATACGCAGTATTTT	CASSLGVRLAVRAADTQYF
-	-	TRBV15	TRBJ2-1	TGTGCCACCAGCAGAGTGCCGAACAATGAGCAGTTCTTC	CATSRVPNNEQFF
few	-	TRBV29-1	TRBJ1-4	TGCAGCGTAGGGGGGGGGGGGCCCGAAAAACTGTTTTTT	CSVGGGGPEKLFF
-	TRBD2	TRBV5-1	TRBJ2-2	TGCGCCAGCAGCTTACTAGCGGGAGCCGGTAGCGGGGAGCTGTTTTTT	CASSLLAGAGSGELFF
-	-	TRBV7-2	TRBJ1-3	TGTGCCAGCAGCTTAGCGCTGGACACCATATATTTT	CASSLALDTIYF
-	-	TRBV5-1	TRBJ2-3	TGCGCCAGCAGCTCCGTAAAGAACACAGATACGCAGTATTTT	CASSSVKNTDTQYF
few	-	TRBV5-5	TRBJ2-7	TGTGCCAGCAGGGACACGGCAGGTTCCTACGAGCAGTACTTC	CASRDTAGSYEQYF
-	TRBD1	TRBV19	TRBJ2-3	TGTGCCAGTAGTATAAAAACAGGGGGAGATACGCAGTATTTT	CASSIKTGGDTQYF
few	-	TRBV5-4	TRBJ1-1	TGTGCCAGCAGTATGAACACTGAAGCTTTCTTT	CASSMNTEAFF
few	-	TRBV7-3	TRBJ2-3	TGTGCCAGCAGCCTAGCTCCACCCACAGATACGCAGTATTTT	CASSLAPPTDTQYF
many	TRBD2	TRBV12-3/TRBV12-4	TRBJ2-1	TGTGCCAGCAGTCCCGGACTAGCGGGACCTCGCCCCGACAATGAGCAGTTCTTC	CASSPGLAGPRPDNEQFF
many	TRBD1	TRBV11-2	TRBJ1-1	TGTGCCAGCAGCTGGGACAGGGGGCGATCCTGGCCTGAAGCTTTCTTT	CASSWDRGRSWPEAFF
-	-	TRBV2	TRBJ2-3	TGTGCCAGCAGGGGGGATGGAGATACGCAGTATTTT	CASRGDGDTQYF
many	TRBD1	TRBV29-1	TRBJ1-5	TGCAGCGTTGGAACAGGGGGCGGACAGCCCCAGCATTTT	CSVGTGGGQPQHF
-	TRBD1	TRBV28	TRBJ2-1	TGTGCCAGCAGTTTATCGGGACAGGGGACCTACAATGAGCAGTTCTTC	CASSLSGQGTYNEQFF
few	-	TRBV11-3	TRBJ1-4	TGTGCCAGCAGCTTGAACCCGGCGACTAATGAAAAACTGTTTTTT	CASSLNPATNEKLFF
many	-	TRBV5-6	TRBJ2-5	TGTGCCAGCAGCTACCCTAGCCTCCAAGAGACCCAGTACTTC	CASSYPSLQETQYF
few	-	TRBV6-2/TRBV6-3	TRBJ2-2	TGTGCCAGCAACCCACACACCGGGGAGCTGTTTTTT	CASNPHTGELFF
few	TRBD2	TRBV20-1	TRBJ2-3	TGCAGTGCTACTATAGCGGGAGTCGGCACAGATACGCAGTATTTT	CSATIAGVGTDTQYF
few	-	TRBV9	TRBJ1-6	TGTGCCAGCAGCGTACAGGGTGTTCGGAATTCACCCCTCCACTTT	CASSVQGVRNSPLHF
many	-	TRBV5-6	TRBJ1-1	TGTGCCAGCAGCTTTATGGATCACAGGGCCGGCGTCACTGAAGCTTTCTTT	CASSFMDHRAGVTEAFF
many	-	TRBV18	TRBJ2-5	TGTGCCAGCAGTCCAAAAGAGACCCAGTACTTC	CASSPKETQYF
-	-	TRBV29-1	TRBJ2-5	TGCAGCGTTGAATACGGGAGAAGTCGAGAGACCCAGTACTTC	CSVEYGRSRETQYF
few	-	TRBV18	TRBJ2-3	TGTGCCAGCTCACCCTCGCAGCGCACAGATACGCAGTATTTT	CASSPSQRTDTQYF
few	TRBD2	TRBV6-2/TRBV6-3	TRBJ2-3	TGTGCCAGCAGACTAGGACTAGCGGGAGGGCCTCGCACAGATACGCAGTATTTT	CASRLGLAGGPRTDTQYF